These T cell receptor beta chains were read from a single sample in a study of shared clonotypes between healthy human individuals. Profiled with immunoSEQ multiplex PCR; TCRdb holds only in-frame clones, not every one. The sample lists about 2,200,000 clones, roughly 91% occurring once. The sequencing sample was made of naive CD8+ T cells from PBMCs. Receptors were obtained from a young man in good health. Some clones in this sample may be carry-over from other donors' samples. CDR3s include the opening cysteine and the closing phenylalanine or tryptophan. The D gene is left open where the match is weak. Size tells how often a clone was seen (once, few, many) or the class of an expanded clone, and some rows leave it out.

d_call	v_call	clone_size	j_call	cdr3_nt	cdr3_aa
NA	TRBV7-9	NA	TRBJ2-3	TGTGCCAGCAGCTTATCTACGACTCGAACAGATACGCAGTATTTT	CASSLSTTRTDTQYF
TRBD1	TRBV5-6	NA	TRBJ2-1	TGTGCCAGCAGCGGGTACAGGGGCCCCGAGCAGTTCTTC	CASSGYRGPEQFF
TRBD1	TRBV13	NA	TRBJ2-6	TGTGCCAGCAGCTCCGGAGAGGGGGCGGGTGGGGCCAACGTCCTGACTTTC	CASSSGEGAGGANVLTF
TRBD2	TRBV19	once	TRBJ2-5	TGTGCCAGTAGTACATGGACTAGCGGGCAAGAGACCCAGTACTTC	CASSTWTSGQETQYF
NA	TRBV9	NA	TRBJ2-3	TGTGCCAGCAGCTCCCCTGTTGCGGGTCGCACAGATACGCAGTATTTT	CASSSPVAGRTDTQYF
NA	TRBV7-9	NA	TRBJ2-7	TGTGCCAGCAGCCCAGTAGCGGCTGACCTTTTCTCCTACGAGCAGTACTTC	CASSPVAADLFSYEQYF
NA	TRBV15	NA	TRBJ1-2	TGTGCCACCAGCAGAGATCTTGGGCGGAACTATGGCTACACCTTC	CATSRDLGRNYGYTF
TRBD2	TRBV11-2	NA	TRBJ2-7	TGTGCCAGCAAGGACAGCGGGAGGATCCACGAGCAGTACTTC	CASKDSGRIHEQYF
NA	TRBV9	NA	TRBJ2-6	TGTGCCAGCAGCGTAAGGAAGGGCGACTTCTCTGGGGCCAACGTCCTGACTTTC	CASSVRKGDFSGANVLTF
NA	TRBV2	NA	TRBJ2-2	TGTGCCAGCAGTGAAGGTCTAGCTTCGAACACCGGGGAGCTGTTTTTT	CASSEGLASNTGELFF
NA	TRBV9	once	TRBJ2-1	TGTGCCAGCAGCGTTGGGCAGAGCTCCTACAATGAGCAGTTCTTC	CASSVGQSSYNEQFF
TRBD1	TRBV5-5	NA	TRBJ1-5	TGTGCCAGCAGCCCACATACAGGGGCCTCAAGAAATCAGCCCCAGCATTTT	CASSPHTGASRNQPQHF
NA	TRBV27	NA	TRBJ1-5	TGTGCCAGCAGTTCCGGGACAACTAGCAATCAGCCCCAGCATTTT	CASSSGTTSNQPQHF
TRBD1	TRBV14	NA	TRBJ1-4	TGTGCCAGCAGCCAAGAAAGGACAGGGGGCAATGAAAAACTGTTTTTT	CASSQERTGGNEKLFF
TRBD2	TRBV5-6	NA	TRBJ2-5	TGTGCCAGCAGCTCGAGGGAACGGCGGGAGGGCCGTGAGACCCAGTACTTC	CASSSRERREGRETQYF
NA	TRBV19	once	TRBJ2-5	TGTGCCAGTAGTCCTGACAGGCTCCAAGAGACCCAGTACTTC	CASSPDRLQETQYF
NA	TRBV7-9	NA	TRBJ1-1	TGTGCCAGCAGCTCTCGAAGGGGGGGCGGCACTGAAGCTTTCTTT	CASSSRRGGGTEAFF
TRBD2	TRBV7-3	NA	TRBJ2-5	TGTGCCAGCAGCCTAGCGGGAGGGCCAGGGGAGACCCAGTACTTC	CASSLAGGPGETQYF
TRBD2	TRBV10-3	NA	TRBJ2-2	TGTGCCATCAGTGACGGACTAGCGGGAGCCACCGGGGAGCTGTTTTTT	CAISDGLAGATGELFF
TRBD2	TRBV4-3	NA	TRBJ2-1	TGCGCCAGCAGCCTGGGGACTAGCGGGACCTACAATGAGCAGTTCTTC	CASSLGTSGTYNEQFF
TRBD2	TRBV5-4	NA	TRBJ2-1	TGTGCCAGCAGCTTGAAGCGGGAGTTATTCAATGAGCAGTTCTTC	CASSLKRELFNEQFF
NA	TRBV19	NA	TRBJ2-4	TGTGCCAGTAGTATTCCCTCCGGGGGAGGTATGAGGAACATTCAGTACTTC	CASSIPSGGGMRNIQYF
NA	TRBV29-1	NA	TRBJ2-7	TGCAGCGCTCAGCTAGGCCCTTACGAGCAGTACTTC	CSAQLGPYEQYF
NA	TRBV27	once	TRBJ2-7	TGTGCCAGCAGATCGAAAGGGACCTACGAGCAGTACTTC	CASRSKGTYEQYF
NA	TRBV9	NA	TRBJ2-3	TGTGCCAGCAGCGCCCCCATAGCGGAGCTCACAGATACGCAGTATTTT	CASSAPIAELTDTQYF
TRBD1	TRBV7-9	NA	TRBJ2-1	TGTGCCAGCAGCTTATATTTAGGGACAGGGAACAATGAGCAGTTCTTC	CASSLYLGTGNNEQFF
NA	TRBV30	NA	TRBJ2-7	TGTGCCTGGGCCTGGACCTCCTACGAGCAGTACTTC	CAWAWTSYEQYF
NA	TRBV29-1	NA	TRBJ2-3	TGCAGCGTTGAAGGCTCCGTCAGGGGTTTTGAAGATACGCAGTATTTT	CSVEGSVRGFEDTQYF
NA	TRBV27	NA	TRBJ2-3	TGTGCCAGCAGTTTACTATTCTACACCAGCACAGATACGCAGTATTTT	CASSLLFYTSTDTQYF
NA	TRBV7-8	NA	TRBJ2-7	TGTGCCAGCAGCTTAGGGTATCGGGTTTCGTCCGACGAGCAGTACTTC	CASSLGYRVSSDEQYF
NA	TRBV4-2	NA	TRBJ2-7	TGTGCCAGCAGCCAAGGGAGGGGCAGAACCTACGAGCAGTACTTC	CASSQGRGRTYEQYF
TRBD2	TRBV4-3	NA	TRBJ2-2	TGCGCCAGCAGCGCCTCGGGGGGAGCTTATACCGGGGAGCTGTTTTTT	CASSASGGAYTGELFF
NA	TRBV9	NA	TRBJ1-5	TGTGCCAGCAGCGTAGGGGGCAGGGCGGGCCAGCCCCAGCATTTT	CASSVGGRAGQPQHF
TRBD2	TRBV2	NA	TRBJ2-4	TGTGCCAGCAGTGCCACCGGGGGGGAGGCCAAAAACATTCAGTACTTC	CASSATGGEAKNIQYF
TRBD2	TRBV4-3	NA	TRBJ2-4	TGCGCCAGCAGCCAAGATAGTGGGAGCGGCCTAGGCGGGGGTGTCATTCAGTACTTC	CASSQDSGSGLGGGVIQYF
NA	TRBV29-1	NA	TRBJ2-1	TGCAGCGTTGACAGCGGCAATGAGCAGTTCTTC	CSVDSGNEQFF
TRBD2	TRBV7-9	NA	TRBJ2-3	TGTGCCAGCAGCCCGACTAGCGGGAGAACAGATACGCAGTATTTT	CASSPTSGRTDTQYF
NA	TRBV15	NA	TRBJ1-3	TGTGCCACCAGCGGGGCCCGCTCTGGAAACACCATATATTTT	CATSGARSGNTIYF
TRBD1	TRBV10-1	NA	TRBJ2-1	TGCGCCAGCAGTGAAGGGACAGGGTCTCAGTTCTTC	CASSEGTGSQFF
NA	TRBV11-2	NA	TRBJ2-1	TGTGCCAGCAGCTCGAGAGAGGGTGTAGGGGGGAATGAGCAGTTCTTC	CASSSREGVGGNEQFF
TRBD1	TRBV6-5	NA	TRBJ2-7	TGTGCCAGCAGTTCGGACAGGGGGCTAGCCAACGAGCAGTACTTC	CASSSDRGLANEQYF
TRBD1	TRBV18	NA	TRBJ2-7	TGTGCCAGCTCACCGACCAGCGGACAGGGGGTCCCCTACGAGCAGTACTTC	CASSPTSGQGVPYEQYF
NA	TRBV4-1	NA	TRBJ2-7	TGCGCCAGCAGCCAAGCGACTAATATTAAGGAGGGCGAGCAGTACTTC	CASSQATNIKEGEQYF
NA	TRBV28	NA	TRBJ1-1	TGTGCCAGCAGTCTCGTGACAGAAATGAACACTGAAGCTTTCTTT	CASSLVTEMNTEAFF
NA	TRBV29-1	NA	TRBJ1-2	TGCAGCGTCAGCCGACACCCGCCTAACTATGGCTACACCTTC	CSVSRHPPNYGYTF
TRBD1	TRBV6-5	NA	TRBJ2-7	TGTGCCAGCAGTCCCACTCGACAGGGGCAATACGAGCAGTACTTC	CASSPTRQGQYEQYF
NA	TRBV28	NA	TRBJ2-3	TGTGCCAGCAGACGCCGGGGGAATACGCAGTATTTT	CASRRRGNTQYF
NA	TRBV4-1	once	TRBJ1-3	TGCGCCAGCAGCCAAGAGCAGGGAAACACCATATATTTT	CASSQEQGNTIYF
TRBD1	TRBV28	NA	TRBJ1-5	TGTGCCAGCAGGTATTATGCGACAGGGTTAACCCAGCCCCAGCATTTT	CASRYYATGLTQPQHF
NA	TRBV7-9	once	TRBJ2-2	TGTGCCAGCAGCCCAATGAACCAGGGACCTCCCGGGGAGCTGTTTTTT	CASSPMNQGPPGELFF
NA	TRBV12-5	NA	TRBJ2-7	TGTGCTAGTGGCTTGGTAGGGGGTGAGCAGTACTTC	CASGLVGGEQYF
NA	TRBV4-3	NA	TRBJ2-1	TGCGCCAGCACCGTAGACAGTAGCTCCTACAATGAGCAGTTCTTC	CASTVDSSSYNEQFF
TRBD2	TRBV2	NA	TRBJ2-2	TGTGCCAGCACAGAAGCGGGAGGGCCGTCCGGGGAGCTGTTTTTT	CASTEAGGPSGELFF
NA	TRBV29-1	NA	TRBJ2-7	TGCAGCGCTTTAGGGGGACCCTACGAGCAGTACTTC	CSALGGPYEQYF
NA	TRBV11-2	NA	TRBJ2-7	TGTGCCAGCAGCTTAGGCCTTCTAGCGCCGATCAACGAGCAGTACTTC	CASSLGLLAPINEQYF
NA	TRBV28	NA	TRBJ2-5	TGTGCCAGCACCTGGACTACGAAGGAGACCCAGTACTTC	CASTWTTKETQYF
NA	TRBV16	NA	TRBJ2-7	TGTGCCAGCAGCCAATCCTCCTCCTACGAGCAGTACTTC	CASSQSSSYEQYF
NA	TRBV4-3	NA	TRBJ2-7	TGCGCCAGCAGCCAAGCGGTTTTGGGGGGAGAGCAGTACTTC	CASSQAVLGGEQYF
NA	TRBV27	NA	TRBJ2-1	TGTGCCAGCAGTTTATCAAACCTCGAGCAGTTCTTC	CASSLSNLEQFF